Listed below are T cell receptor beta chains from one sample, sequenced in a study of cytomegalovirus exposure and HLA in healthy donors. Using immunoSEQ multiplex PCR, the repertoire was profiled, and TCRdb retains in-frame clones only, with some absent. The sample has approximately 70,000 clones; approximately 94% are singletons. The sequenced material came from PBMCs. The receptor set was obtained from a woman under 30 in good health and CMV-seronegative. Each CDR3 is given with its conserved first and last residue. A D gene is named only where the DNA matches it firmly. Clone size is shown for a subset of rows, as once, few, many or a class of expanded clone.

TRBV27	-	once	TRBJ2-1	TGTGCCAGCAGTTCGACCCGGAGCTCCTACAATGAGCAGTTCTTC	CASSSTRSSYNEQFF
TRBV6-1	TRBD1	-	TRBJ2-5	TGTGCCAGCAGTGAAGTGCAGGGACAGGGAAAAGAGACCCAGTACTTC	CASSEVQGQGKETQYF
TRBV27	TRBD1	-	TRBJ1-1	TGTGCCAGCAGTTTATCAAGGACAGGGGGCGGAGGTACTGAAGCTTTCTTT	CASSLSRTGGGGTEAFF
TRBV6-5	-	once	TRBJ1-2	TGTGCCAGCAGTTACGGGCAGTATCTTAACTATGGCTACACCTTC	CASSYGQYLNYGYTF
TRBV4-1	TRBD2	-	TRBJ2-5	TGCGCCAGCAGCCTGGGGACTAGCGGGGGGCAAGAGACCCAGTACTTC	CASSLGTSGGQETQYF
TRBV21-1	-	-	TRBJ2-7	TGTGCCAGCAGCAAAGAGATCCGGGACACCACCTACGAGCAGTACTTC	CASSKEIRDTTYEQYF
TRBV7-2	-	once	TRBJ2-7	TGTGCCAGCAGCTTATTAGGCGCGGGACGATTCTACGAGCAGTACTTC	CASSLLGAGRFYEQYF
TRBV9	-	-	TRBJ2-5	TGTGCCAGCAGCGTAGCTGGGGCGGCTCAAGAGACCCAGTACTTC	CASSVAGAAQETQYF
TRBV7-2	-	-	TRBJ2-1	TGTGCCACGGGGGAGCAGTTCTTC	CATGEQFF
TRBV7-2	TRBD2	-	TRBJ2-3	TGTGCCAGCAGCTTTGGCGGGGGGGGAGCAGATACGCAGTATTTT	CASSFGGGGADTQYF
TRBV28	TRBD2	once	TRBJ2-5	TGTGCCAGCAGTAGACTAGCGGGGTACCAAGAGACCCAGTACTTC	CASSRLAGYQETQYF
TRBV10-2	TRBD1	once	TRBJ1-2	TGCGCCAGCAGTTCCCAGGGGGCGCGAGGCTACACCTTC	CASSSQGARGYTF
TRBV29-1	-	-	TRBJ2-1	TGCAGCGTTCGAGACTATATCAATGAGCAGTTCTTC	CSVRDYINEQFF